These 23 T cell receptor beta chains were sequenced from one sample in a study of T cells in Graves' hyperthyroidism and ophthalmopathy. The investigators amplified TCR beta CDR3 regions from RNA transcripts. A first-round RT-PCR of the TCR CDR3 used the HTBI primer set. TCRdb recomputed calls from the multiplex PCR reads with MiXCR, one row per CDR3 protein. The profile shows 500,000 to 600,000 distinct CDR3 sequences, approximately 48% of them singletons. The sequenced sample consisted of peripheral blood or thyroid tissue (not recorded which). Receptors originate from an adult woman with Graves' disease, either hyperthyroidism or ophthalmopathy (not recorded which).

The chain is built from TRBV4-1 and TRBJ1-4, with no clear D. Trimming cost V 4 bases and J 8 bases, with 17 bases left between them. Germline V gene sequence: CDR1 MGHRA, CDR2 YSYEKL. The CDR3 runs 15 residues. The CDR3: CASSRRDSGREKLFF. The CDR3 coding sequence is TGCGCCAGCAGCCGCCGGGATTCAGGCAGGGAAAAACTGTTTTTT.

This chain joins TRBV7-9 and TRBJ2-7; D is perhaps TRBD2 (6 bases). The V and J ends lost 3 bases and 0 bases respectively, with 12 bases between them. The CDR3 is 15 amino acids. CDR1 and CDR2 from the germline V gene are SEHNR and FQNEAQ (reference sequence). The chain's CDR3 is CASSLKDGSSYEQYF. The CDR3 nucleotides are TGTGCCAGCAGCTTGAAGGACGGGAGCTCCTACGAGCAGTACTTC.

The chain couples TRBV29-1 to TRBJ2-7; TRBD1 is a possible D gene (7 bases). The CDR3 contains 14 residues. Germline assignment: CDR1 SQVTM and CDR2 ANQGSEA. Between the trimmed V and J ends, which lost 4 bases and 3 bases, there was a span of 16 bases. The CDR3 region has the DNA TGCAGCGTTGGTCAGGGGGGTGAGTTCTACGAGCAGTACTTC. Protein sequence: CSVGQGGEFYEQYF.

This clonotype showed up many times. V and J are TRBV20-1 and TRBJ1-2; D unresolved. Germline V gene data show CDR1 as DFQATT and CDR2 as SNEGSKA (reference sequence). V was shortened by 0 bases and J by 10 bases, with 6 bases between the two germline ends. The CDR3 has 10 amino acids. The CDR3 here is CSARDLLYTF. In DNA, the CDR3 is TGCAGTGCTAGAGATCTTCTCTACACCTTC.

This clonotype occurred once. This rearrangement joins TRBV11-2 to TRBJ2-7; TRBD2 matches 8 bases. This CDR3 comprises 15 residues. V was clipped by 4 bases and J by 1 base; unmatched bases: 6. In germline, CDR1 is SGHAT, CDR2 FQNNGV. CDR3 DNA: TGTGCCAGCAGCTCATACGGGGGGGATTCCTACGAGCAGTACTTC. As protein: CASSSYGGDSYEQYF.

This clonotype was picked up many times. The genes are TRBV7-2 and TRBJ1-5; D perhaps matches TRBD1 (5 bases). V gave up 2 bases and J gave up 7 bases, with 12 bases separating them. The germline V gene encodes CDR1 SGHTA and CDR2 FQGNSA. CDR3 length equals 14 residues. Here the CDR3 DNA reads TGTGCCAGCAGCTTAAGGCAGGGTGGGCAGCCCCAGCATTTT. Translation gives CASSLRQGGQPQHF.

This chain connects TRBV7-9 to TRBJ1-2; TRBD1 agrees at 11 bases. CDR1 SEHNR and CDR2 FQNEAQ come from the germline V gene (reference sequence). J lost 8 bases, V lost 4 bases, and 9 bases had no gene match. CDR3 length: 15 residues. The CDR3 loop reads CASSSDGTGGNGYTF. The DNA of the CDR3 is TGTGCCAGCAGCTCTGACGGGACAGGGGGAAACGGCTACACCTTC.

This clonotype has just a few counts. V is TRBV20-1 and J is TRBJ2-3; 9 nucleotides match TRBD2. The germline V gene has CDR1 DFQATT and CDR2 SNEGSKA (reference sequence). V was pared by 5 bases and J by 3 bases, with 9 bases of the junction left unmatched. The CDR3 covers 15 residues. DNA of the CDR3: TGCAGTGCTGACGGCGGGAGGGCCGGTACAGATACGCAGTATTTT. As protein: CSADGGRAGTDTQYF.

This clonotype was observed many times. The rearrangement uses TRBV20-1 and TRBJ1-1, with TRBD1 identical over 8 bases. V lost 3 bases and J lost 0; bases outside the gene matches: 3. This CDR3 is 14 amino acids long. Germline V gene sequence: CDR1 DFQATT, CDR2 SNEGSKA (reference sequence). Here the CDR3 DNA reads TGCAGTGCTAGGGTGGACAGGGTGAACACTGAAGCTTTCTTT. Amino acid sequence: CSARVDRVNTEAFF.

Notes on this clonotype: A junction boundary mismatches the germline segment, possibly from a read error. The genes are TRBV7-6 and TRBJ2-5; 10 bases match TRBD2. The germline V gene has CDR1 SGHVS and CDR2 FNYEAQ. CDR3 length: 15 amino acids. This chain's CDR3 is CASSVAPSGRETQYF. Here the CDR3 DNA reads TGTGCCAGCAGCGTAGCCCCTAGCGGGAGAGAGACCCAGTACTTC.

The chain couples TRBV5-6 to TRBJ1-2; a possible D gene is TRBD1 (5 bases). Germline V gene lookup returns CDR1 SGHDT and CDR2 YYEEEE. Trimming removed 5 bases from V and 2 bases from J, with 13 bases in between. CDR3 length equals 14 residues. CDR3 coding DNA: TGTGCCAGCAGGAGGGGTAGGGCCAACTATGGCTACACCTTC. It encodes CASRRGRANYGYTF.

The rearrangement links TRBV5-4 to TRBJ1-1; weak D call: TRBD1 (5 bases). Germline CDR1 reads SGHNT; CDR2 reads YYREEE (reference sequence). The CDR3 has 14 amino acids. V was trimmed by 6 bases and J by 6 bases, leaving 18 bases between them. The chain's CDR3 is CASTWGQGPAEAFF. CDR3 nucleotides: TGTGCCAGCACCTGGGGTCAGGGCCCAGCTGAAGCTTTCTTT.

The gene calls are TRBV29-1 and TRBJ2-7; 12 nucleotides line up with TRBD1. Trimming removed 7 bases from V and 4 bases from J; junction bases left unmatched: 17. Germline CDR1 is SQVTM and CDR2 is ANQGSEA. The CDR3 sequence is 17 residues long. In DNA, the CDR3 is TGCAGCGCCAAGCCCTCTCCGGGACAGGGGGCCTCATACGAGCAGTACTTC. It translates to CSAKPSPGQGASYEQYF.

This clonotype was observed many times. The CDR3 spells CASSLAGDRAQLNTEAFF. DNA of the CDR3: TGTGCCAGCAGCTTAGCGGGGGACAGGGCACAGCTGAACACTGAAGCTTTCTTT. The gene calls are TRBV7-2 and TRBJ1-1; TRBD1 matches 9 bases. Germline CDR1 and CDR2: SGHTA and FQGNSA. This CDR3 spans 18 amino acids. Trimming took 0 bases from V and 0 from J; bases not matched to a gene: 8.

As DNA, the CDR3 is TGTGCCTGGACTGACTCTGGAAACACCATATATTTT. Amino acids: CAWTDSGNTIYF. The rearrangement links TRBV30 to TRBJ1-3; D remains ambiguous. With 4 bases removed from V and 0 bases from J, the gap between germline ends came to 4 bases. Germline lookup yields CDR1 GTSNPN and CDR2 SVGIG (reference sequence). This CDR3 has 12 residues. The full variable domain, in which reference TRBV30 and TRBJ1-3 provide the parts outside the CDR3, is SQTIHQWPATLVQPVGSPLSLECTVEGTSNPNLYWYRQAAGRGLQLLFYSVGIGQISSEVPQNLSASRPQDRQFILSSKKLLLSDSGFYLCAWTDSGNTIYFGEGSWLTVV.

The chain recombines TRBV10-3 with TRBJ1-6; possible D gene TRBD1, 6 bases. The CDR3 is 15 amino acids. The germline V gene has CDR1 ENHRY and CDR2 SYGVKD. V was clipped by 3 bases and J by 9 bases, with 15 bases between them. CDR3 coding DNA: TGTGCCATCAGTGAAACGACAGGTTTAGGTTCACCCCTCCACTTT. This codes for CAISETTGLGSPLHF.

This clonotype was seen ten or more times. This rearrangement joins TRBV5-1 to TRBJ2-5; 11 bases align to TRBD2. This CDR3 has 16 residues. Trimming cost V 3 bases and J 2 bases; bases outside gene matches: 6. Germline V lookup: CDR1 SGHRS, CDR2 YFSETQ. CDR3: CASSSDASGGQETQYF. In DNA form, the CDR3 reads TGCGCCAGCAGCTCGGACGCTAGCGGGGGGCAAGAGACCCAGTACTTC.

V usage is TRBV2 and J usage is TRBJ1-2, with a tentative D call TRBD1 (5 bases). V lost 3 bases and J 4 bases, leaving 15 bases between the germline ends. CDR1 SNHLY and CDR2 FYNNEI come from the germline V gene. The CDR3 is made up of 15 amino acids. The CDR3 coding sequence is TGTGCCAGCAGTGACCGCGGCGGTCAGGGCTATGGCTACACCTTC. Translating it yields CASSDRGGQGYGYTF.

The chain carries TRBV7-8 and TRBJ2-5, with 7 bases identical to TRBD2. Germline CDR1 SGHVS, CDR2 FQNEAQ. This CDR3 comprises 17 residues. V trimming: 4 bases; J trimming: 0 bases; junction bases outside the gene matches: 11. The CDR3 is CASSSRTCGSYQETQYF. The CDR3 DNA reads as TGTGCCAGCAGCTCCCGGACTTGCGGGAGTTACCAAGAGACCCAGTACTTC.

Remarks on this clonotype: Relative to the germline gene, one junction end is altered; a read error may explain this. CDR3 nucleotides: TGTACCAGTAGCTCTCGGAGTTCTGGGGCCAACGTCCTGACTTTC. The encoded protein is CTSSSRSSGANVLTF. J is TRBJ2-6 and V is TRBV7-6; D remains unclear. The CDR3 is made up of 15 amino acids. In germline, CDR1 is SGHVS, CDR2 FNYEAQ.

The rearrangement links TRBV29-1 to TRBJ2-2, with D maybe TRBD2 (6 bases). CDR3 length: 15 residues. CDR1 is SQVTM, CDR2 ANQGSEA, per germline. V was cut by 5 bases and J by 6 bases, with 19 bases left in between. CDR3 DNA: TGCAGCGTTCCACCGGGCCGCGGGATTCCCGGGGAGCTGTTTTTT. Residues: CSVPPGRGIPGELFF.

The chain uses TRBV29-1 and TRBJ2-6, with D hard to call. Germline V gives CDR1 SQVTM, CDR2 ANQGSEA. Trimming stripped 6 bases from V and 0 bases from J, with 12 bases between. The CDR3 contains 15 residues. Written as DNA, the CDR3 is TGCAGCGTGGTGGATGGATCCTCTGGGGCCAACGTCCTGACTTTC. This sequence encodes CSVVDGSSGANVLTF.

This clonotype was seen a handful of times. A much larger clone lies a single base off, so this may be a read error. CDR3 amino acids: CATSGDPAGELFF. CDR3 nucleotide sequence: TGTGCCACCAGCGGAGACCCCGCCGGGGAGCTGTTTTTT. The chain couples TRBV15 to TRBJ2-2; no firm D call. This CDR3 has 13 amino acids. Germline V gives CDR1 LNHNV, CDR2 YYDKDF (reference sequence). The variable domain in full, with the rest retrieved from reference TRBV15 and TRBJ2-2, is DAMVIQNPRYQVTQFGKPVTLSCSQTLNHNVMYWYQQKSSQAPKLLFHYYDKDFNNEADTPDNFQSRRPNTSFCFLDIRSPGLGDTAMYLCATSGDPAGELFFGEGSRLTVL.